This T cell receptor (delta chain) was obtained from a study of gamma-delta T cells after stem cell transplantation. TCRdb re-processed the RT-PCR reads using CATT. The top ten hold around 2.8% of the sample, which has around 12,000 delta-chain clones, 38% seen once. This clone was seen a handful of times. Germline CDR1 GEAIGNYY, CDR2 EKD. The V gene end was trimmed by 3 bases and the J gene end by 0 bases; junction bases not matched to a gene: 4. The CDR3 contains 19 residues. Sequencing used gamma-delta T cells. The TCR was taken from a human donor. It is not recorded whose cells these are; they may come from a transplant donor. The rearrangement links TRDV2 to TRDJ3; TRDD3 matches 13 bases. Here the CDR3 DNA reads TGTGCCTGTGACGTACTGGGGGATACGCGCTCCTGGGACACCCGACAGATGTTTTTC. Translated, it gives CACDVLGDTRSWDTRQMFF.